This T cell receptor (beta chain) was captured by sequencing in a study of metastatic and nonmetastatic thyroid tumors. In the study overall: The authors compared repertoires across blood and tumor or nodule tissue from malignant and benign thyroid patients. Broader study findings: A significant increase in TCR beta diversity was reportedly seen in malignant thyroid tumors relative to benign nodules, in blood and tumor.

This clone was seen a handful of times. Its antigen is not identified. CDR1 and CDR2 (germline): MNHEY, SMNVEV (reference sequence). This CDR3 is 17 amino acids long. V dropped 7 bases and J dropped 4; count of bases not matched to a gene: 10. Before thyroid surgery, none of the patients had received any treatment. Authors' data handling: Clinicopathological groups supplied CDR3 differences that were used to build a distant-metastasis classifier for papillary thyroid cancer. MiXCR was used by TCRdb to re-call the PCR reads. The V and J calls here are based on TCRdb, not the publication. The sample shows 30,000 to 45,000 clones, under 25% of them seen only once.

The clonotype originates from a female donor with papillary thyroid cancer or a benign thyroid nodule (not recorded which). Some clones in this sample may be carry-over from other donors' samples. Sequencing used blood. This sequence joins TRBV27 and TRBJ2-6, with 10 bases identical to TRBD1. The CDR3 protein is CASTRWDRGKGANVLTF. CDR3 DNA: TGTGCCAGCACCCGGTGGGACAGGGGAAAAGGGGCCAACGTCCTGACTTTC.